This T cell receptor beta chain was captured by sequencing in a study of T cell repertoires in cytomegalovirus infection. Whole-study context: Through public TCR beta signatures, both CMV infection and matching HLA type were indicated.

Concerning this clonotype itself: Antigen unknown.

TCRdb called the reads again in MiXCR, with one record for every CDR3 protein. The sample includes hundreds of thousands of distinct CDR3 sequences, 42% of them seen just once. Findings and caveats of the study: HLA-C-restricted CMV-specific TCR beta clonotypes prevailed in the ex vivo response. Cumulated frequencies of public TCR beta families served to identify carriers of CMV plus the relevant HLA.

The TCR sequence derives from a human donor in good health (CMV status not recorded). Some clones in this sample may be carry-over from other donors' samples. Sample: cultured PBMCs, taken from culture after CMV antigen stimulation.

The CDR3: CASSLAGNGATNEKLFF. CDR3 DNA: TGTGCCAGCAGCTTAGCAGGGAACGGTGCAACTAATGAAAAACTGTTTTTT. V is TRBV7-8 and J is TRBJ1-4; D not certain. CDR1 and CDR2 from the germline V gene are SGHVS and FQNEAQ. The CDR3 is made up of 17 amino acids. The V and J ends lost 0 bases and 0 bases respectively, with 11 bases between them.